This paragraph reports one T cell receptor beta chain. This sample is part of a study of blood T cell repertoires in COVID-19. Study-wide context: T cells, B-cell-depleted T cells, or PBMCs provided the cDNA or gDNA that served as material.

Only in-frame clones appear in the TCRdb table, and some are missing; sequencing was by immunoSEQ multiplex PCR. The sample has about 340,000 clones, 80% to 90% seen once. V was clipped by 3 bases and J by 4 bases, with 9 bases between them. The germline gives CDR1 LGHNA, CDR2 YSLEER. The CDR3 has 13 residues. Material for sequencing was PBMCs or T cells enriched from blood (not recorded which). The origin of this receptor is a woman in her thirties or forties with acute COVID-19. The J gene is TRBJ1-1, the V gene TRBV4-3; possibly TRBD1 for D (5 bases). The CDR3 region has the DNA TGCGCCAGCAGCCACAGGGAGGGCACTGAAGCTTTCTTT. Its protein is CASSHREGTEAFF.